This entry concerns a single T cell receptor beta chain. Germline V lookup: CDR1 MNHNS, CDR2 SASEGT. This CDR3 is 13 amino acids long. V lost 11 bases and J 1 base, leaving 14 bases between the germline ends. The time point denotes: sample taken at primary tumor resection. TCRs were sequenced from unsorted whole RNA of tumor, nontumor lung or PBMC. TCRdb itself ran the 5' RACE reads through MiXCR, one entry per CDR3 protein. Among roughly 40,000 distinct CDR3 sequences listed, roughly 7.1% were seen once. This record belongs to a study of spatial heterogeneity in lung cancer. The sample consisted of PBMCs, taken at surgery. This chain joins TRBV6-1 and TRBJ1-1; no clear D gene. This clonotype was obtained from a female donor with early-stage non-small cell lung cancer. CDR3 in amino acids: CAGKWSQNTEAFF. DNA of the CDR3: TGTGCCGGGAAGTGGAGCCAGAACACTGAAGCTTTCTTT.